This entry lists 32 T cell receptor beta chains sequenced from one sample in a study of blood T cells in healthy people across ages. A second PCR of 7 to 11 cycles used a sample-barcoded 5' primer and a J-beta primer mix. TCRdb recomputed calls from the 5' RACE reads with MiXCR, one row per CDR3 protein. The sample contains about a million distinct CDR3 sequences, roughly two fifths of which appear only once. The sequenced sample was blood. The receptors stem from a man aged 18 to 29 in good health.

This clonotype turned up a few times. The chain combines TRBV11-2 with TRBJ1-2, with D hard to call. Germline V lookup: CDR1 SGHAT, CDR2 FQNNGV. The CDR3 is 15 amino acids. Trimming took off 5 bases at V and 2 bases at J, with 15 bases between the two ends. The CDR3 here is CASSPSQGPNYGYTF. In DNA, the CDR3 is TGTGCCAGCAGCCCGTCACAAGGGCCGAACTATGGCTACACCTTC.

There are many counts of this clonotype. The rearrangement uses TRBV18 and TRBJ2-1; D gene unclear. Germline V gene lookup returns CDR1 KGHSH and CDR2 LQKENI. The CDR3 length is 13 residues. V lost 8 bases, J lost 4 bases, and 12 bases lay in between. CDR3 DNA: TGTGCCAGCAGTCCCCGGGTGTACAATGAGCAGTTCTTC. Residues: CASSPRVYNEQFF.

The gene calls are TRBV20-1 and TRBJ1-1, with 9 bases matching TRBD1. The germline CDR1 and CDR2 sequences are DFQATT and SNEGSKA (reference sequence). Trimming took 0 bases from V and 5 from J; bases not matched to a gene: 10. The CDR3 is 16 residues long. The CDR3 is CSARDPTKTGGTEAFF. The CDR3 coding sequence is TGCAGTGCTAGAGATCCCACAAAGACAGGGGGAACTGAAGCTTTCTTT.

The CDR3 DNA is TGTGCCAGCAGCTTAGAGGCCAGCGGGGCCTACGAGCAGTACTTC. Translating it yields CASSLEASGAYEQYF. The J gene is TRBJ2-4, the V gene TRBV7-6, with 7 positions matching TRBD2. The end of the DNA is better explained by TRBJ2-7, so the J call may be wrong. CDR3 length equals 15 residues. From germline, CDR1 is SGHVS and CDR2 FNYEAQ.

V gene TRBV12-5 combines with J gene TRBJ2-3; D unresolved. V was pared by 5 bases and J by 0 bases, with 12 bases between. The V gene's germline CDR1 is LGHNT and CDR2 FRNRAP. This CDR3 has 15 residues. The CDR3, as DNA: TGTGCTAGTGGTGAACGGACGAGGAGCACAGATACGCAGTATTTT. This encodes CASGERTRSTDTQYF.

On this clonotype itself: The limits of the CDR3 on the DNA are not certain, so only TCRdb's listed CDR3 is given. The V gene is TRBV9, the J gene TRBJ1-1. Germline V gene sequence: CDR1 SGDLS, CDR2 YYNGEE. Including both end residues, the CDR3 is 14 amino acids long. CDR3 sequence: CASSTSEGFTEAFF.

This clonotype showed up just a few times. This chain uses TRBV11-1 with TRBJ2-1; D could derive from TRBD1 or TRBD2 (7 bases each). Germline CDR1 reads SGHAT; CDR2 reads FQDESV (reference sequence). V lost 11 bases, J lost 8 bases, and 19 bases lay in between. The CDR3 loop spans 13 amino acids. CDR3 region: CASGRGPGDEQFF. The CDR3 region has the DNA TGTGCCTCGGGGAGGGGGCCTGGAGATGAGCAGTTCTTC.

This clonotype has ten or more counts. The V gene is TRBV12-3 or TRBV12-4, the J gene TRBJ1-2; 7 nucleotides align to TRBD1. This CDR3 region has 12 residues. The V and J ends lost 2 bases and 7 bases, in that order; junction bases with no gene match: 1. CDR3 nucleotide sequence: TGTGCCAGCAGTTTATCAGGGGGTGGCTACACCTTC. Protein: CASSLSGGGYTF.

The V call is TRBV4-2, the J call TRBJ2-3; TRBD2 agrees at 7 bases. The junction had 14 bases not matched to a gene; V was cut back by 3 bases and J by 5 bases. Germline CDR1 reads LGHNA; CDR2 reads YNFKEQ. The CDR3 is made up of 17 amino acids. The CDR3 loop reads CASSHTSPGGSVDTQYF. CDR3 coding DNA: TGTGCCAGCAGCCATACCTCTCCGGGGGGATCGGTAGATACGCAGTATTTT.

This clonotype appeared a few times. This chain uses TRBV12-3 or TRBV12-4 with TRBJ2-1, with TRBD2 matching over 8 bases. This CDR3 contains 16 residues. With 6 bases clipped from V and 6 bases from J, the junction kept 13 bases outside the gene matches. CDR3 protein: CASRKTGAGDRNEQFF. In nucleotides, the CDR3 is TGTGCCAGCAGGAAGACTGGAGCGGGGGACCGCAATGAGCAGTTCTTC.

The chain couples TRBV6-2 or TRBV6-3 to TRBJ2-1; 8 positions agree with TRBD2. This CDR3 comprises 13 residues. V was clipped by 8 bases and J by 9 bases; unmatched bases: 9. Germline CDR1 reads MNHEY; CDR2 reads SVGEGT. The CDR3 region is CASRRAGGFEQFF. As DNA, the CDR3 is TGTGCCAGCCGTCGGGCGGGGGGATTTGAGCAGTTCTTC.

The chain employs TRBV6-2 or TRBV6-3 and TRBJ2-7; 12 nucleotides align to TRBD1. This CDR3 contains 16 residues. Losses at the gene ends were 0 bases for V and 6 bases for J; bases not matched to a gene: 6. The germline gives CDR1 MNHEY, CDR2 SVGEGT. CDR3 residues: CASSYSPGQGASEQYF. The CDR3 DNA is TGTGCCAGCAGTTACTCTCCGGGACAGGGGGCCAGCGAGCAGTACTTC.

The sample holds a few counts of this clonotype. V and J are TRBV7-2 and TRBJ2-1; the match to TRBD1 covers 7 bases. The germline CDR1 and CDR2 sequences are SGHTA and FQGNSA. Germline trimming cut 2 bases from V and 5 bases from J; bases unmatched to any gene: 6. This CDR3 spans 15 amino acids. This CDR3 reads CASSLRGQPNNEQFF. The CDR3 DNA sequence: TGTGCCAGCAGCTTAAGGGGACAGCCTAACAATGAGCAGTTCTTC. The entire variable domain, with the rest obtained from reference TRBV7-2 and TRBJ2-1, is as follows: GAGVSQSPSNKVTEKGKDVELRCDPISGHTALYWYRQSLGQGLEFLIYFQGNSAPDKSGLPSDRFSAERTGGSVSTLTIQRTQQEDSAVYLCASSLRGQPNNEQFFGPGTRLTVL.

This clonotype was seen only a few times. DNA for the CDR3: TGTGCCAGCAGTTACTCGGGGGATAGCACAGATACGCAGTATTTT. Translating it yields CASSYSGDSTDTQYF. The chain couples TRBV6-6 to TRBJ2-3; D assignment may be TRBD1 or TRBD2 (5 bases each). The CDR3 has 15 amino acids. Germline CDR1 reads MNHNY; CDR2 reads SVGAGI (reference sequence). The V gene lost 0 bases and the J gene lost 0 bases, with 7 bases spanning the gap.

This clonotype was detected only a few times. The V and J genes are TRBV5-1 and TRBJ2-5; D gene uncertain. This CDR3 region has 15 residues. Germline V gene sequence: CDR1 SGHRS, CDR2 YFSETQ. V lost 1 base, J lost 2 bases, and 12 bases lay in between. DNA of the CDR3: TGCGCCAGCAGCTTGTTGGGGATGGGACAAGAGACCCAGTACTTC. This gives the protein CASSLLGMGQETQYF.

This clonotype was seen only a few times. The chain is built from TRBV6-2 or TRBV6-3 and TRBJ2-1; the match to TRBD1 covers 9 bases. The J segment lost 0 bases and the V segment lost 4 bases, leaving 16 bases of the junction unmatched. This CDR3 comprises 20 residues. The germline CDR1 and CDR2 sequences are MNHEY and SVGEGT. The CDR3 here is CASSSRPGQGHLSSYNEQFF. CDR3 DNA: TGTGCCAGCAGTTCACGACCGGGACAGGGACACTTAAGCTCCTACAATGAGCAGTTCTTC.

The J gene is TRBJ1-1, the V gene TRBV10-3, with 9 bases that match TRBD1. After removal of 7 bases from V and 6 bases from J, the junction contained 6 bases not matched to a gene. From germline, CDR1 is ENHRY and CDR2 SYGVKD. The CDR3 loop spans 13 amino acids. The CDR3 is CAITPGQGSEAFF. CDR3 nucleotide sequence: TGTGCCATCACCCCGGGACAGGGTTCTGAAGCTTTCTTT.

The chain combines TRBV27 with TRBJ2-2; the D gene is possibly TRBD2 (5 bases). CDR1 MNHEY and CDR2 SMNVEV come from the germline V gene (reference sequence). Trimming removed 3 bases from V and 0 bases from J, with 8 bases in between. The CDR3 consists of 15 residues. Written as DNA, the CDR3 is TGTGCCAGCAGTTTTATGAGGGCGAACACCGGGGAGCTGTTTTTT. Its translation is CASSFMRANTGELFF.

As to this clonotype: A much bigger clone sits one base away, suggesting this may be a read error. The V call is TRBV7-2, the J call TRBJ2-1, with D possibly TRBD2 on 6 matching bases. The germline V gene has CDR1 SGHTA and CDR2 FQGNSA. Trimming removed 6 bases from V and 2 bases from J, with 14 bases in between. The CDR3 is 15 residues long. This CDR3 is CASSNTASAYNEQFF. DNA of the CDR3: TGTGCCAGCAGTAATACAGCTAGCGCCTACAATGAGCAGTTCTTC.

This chain joins TRBV20-1 and TRBJ2-1; the match to TRBD1 covers 8 bases. CDR1 is DFQATT and CDR2 is SNEGSKA in the germline V gene (reference sequence). V lost 6 bases and J lost 13; bases outside the gene matches: 20. This CDR3 region has 15 residues. CDR3 sequence (DNA): TGCAGTGCGGACAACGGACAGGGTCAAGGAGACGGACAGTTCTTC. Protein sequence: CSADNGQGQGDGQFF.

This clonotype was seen a few times. The CDR3 region has the DNA TGTGCCAGCAGCCCTCTACTAAGCGGGACAGGGAATTCACCCCTCCACTTT. Its protein product is CASSPLLSGTGNSPLHF. The genes are TRBV13 and TRBJ1-6; TRBD1 matches at 9 bases. CDR3 length: 17 amino acids. Looked up from germline, CDR1 is PRHDT and CDR2 is FYEKMQ (reference sequence). Trimming took 5 bases from V and 7 from J; bases not matched to a gene: 12.

A few counts support this clonotype. CDR3 nucleotides: TGTGCCAGCAGCTTATGGCAGCGGCCCCAAGAGACCCAGTACTTC. Its protein product is CASSLWQRPQETQYF. This sequence joins TRBV7-8 and TRBJ2-5; a weak D match, TRBD2 (5 bases). V was trimmed by 2 bases and J by 1 base, leaving 11 bases between them. There are 15 residues in the CDR3. The germline V gene has CDR1 SGHVS and CDR2 FQNEAQ.

The chain employs TRBV27 and TRBJ2-1; D gene uncertain. Germline V gene sequence: CDR1 MNHEY, CDR2 SMNVEV (reference sequence). CDR3 length: 12 residues. Trimming removed 6 bases from V and 10 bases from J, with 13 bases in between. The CDR3 region has the DNA TGTGCCAGCAGCTCGAAGACGCTGGAGCAGTTCTTC. Amino acid sequence: CASSSKTLEQFF.

This clonotype was seen a few times. This sequence joins TRBV9 and TRBJ2-1; 7 nucleotides align to TRBD2. CDR1 is SGDLS, CDR2 YYNGEE, per germline. This CDR3 comprises 12 residues. Trimming took 6 bases from V and 7 from J; bases not matched to a gene: 4. The CDR3 nucleotides read TGTGCCAGCACCCGTAGCGGGAATGAGCAGTTCTTC. It translates to CASTRSGNEQFF.

The rearrangement joins TRBV14 to TRBJ2-7; 9 bases are shared with TRBD1. CDR3 length: 14 residues. Germline-derived CDR1 and CDR2 are SGHDN and FVKESK. V lost 5 bases to trimming and J lost 4 bases; unmatched junction nucleotides: 6. As DNA, the CDR3 is TGTGCCAGCAGCAGGGACAGGGCTGGATACGAGCAGTACTTC. Translation gives CASSRDRAGYEQYF.

A remark on this clonotype: The junction differs from germline at one of its ends, possibly a read error. V and J are TRBV7-8 and TRBJ1-2; TRBD1 matches 7 bases. From germline, CDR1 is SGHVS and CDR2 FQNEAQ. The CDR3 runs 14 residues. CDR3 DNA sequence: TGTGCCAGCGGCTTAGCAGGGGGGAAATATGGCTACACCTTC. Protein: CASGLAGGKYGYTF.

The V call is TRBV30, the J call TRBJ1-1; a weak D match, TRBD1 (6 bases). CDR3 size: 15 residues. Germline CDR1 and CDR2: GTSNPN and SVGIG (reference sequence). V was shortened by 4 bases and J by 2 bases, with 17 bases between the two germline ends. This CDR3 reads CAWISKGQPNTEAFF. The CDR3 DNA reads as TGTGCCTGGATTTCTAAGGGACAACCAAACACTGAAGCTTTCTTT.

A note on this clonotype: A read error may account for a junction end that differs from germline. The chain joins TRBV18 to TRBJ1-1; TRBD1 might be the D (5 bases). CDR1 KGHSH and CDR2 LQKENI come from the germline V gene. This CDR3 contains 16 residues. DNA of the CDR3: TGTGCCAGCTCACCCGGGGGTCCCGGCCTGAACACTGAAGCTTTTTTT. Protein product: CASSPGGPGLNTEAFF.

The rearrangement joins TRBV7-2 to TRBJ2-4; possibly TRBD1 for D (5 bases). Trimming pared 4 bases from V and 5 bases from J, leaving 6 bases between. The germline CDR1 and CDR2 sequences are SGHTA and FQGNSA. CDR3 length: 12 amino acids. CDR3 sequence: CASSSTENIQYF. The CDR3 region has the DNA TGTGCCAGCAGCTCGACAGAAAACATTCAGTACTTC.

This clonotype was counted a few times. The J gene is TRBJ1-6, the V gene TRBV10-3; D possibly corresponds to TRBD1 (5 bases). The V gene's germline CDR1 is ENHRY and CDR2 SYGVKD. The V end lost 0 bases, the J end lost 4 bases, and 13 bases lay between the germline ends. This CDR3 has 17 amino acids. DNA of the CDR3: TGTGCCATCAGTGAGTCTGCGGCAGGGAGTTATAATTCACCCCTCCACTTT. Translating gives CAISESAAGSYNSPLHF.

This chain joins TRBV7-9 and TRBJ2-5, with D perhaps matching TRBD1 (5 bases). V was cut by 5 bases and J by 1 base, with 14 bases left in between. Germline V gene lookup returns CDR1 SEHNR and CDR2 FQNEAQ (reference sequence). There are 15 residues in the CDR3. The CDR3 sequence: CASSQTMGPQETQYF. The CDR3 DNA reads as TGTGCCAGCAGCCAAACGATGGGGCCCCAAGAGACCCAGTACTTC.

CDR3 DNA: TGCAGTGCTCGGTCAGACGGACTACTTGAAGCTTTCTTT. Its translation: CSARSDGLLEAFF. The J gene is TRBJ1-1, the V gene TRBV20-1; D ambiguous. The CDR3 runs to 13 residues. Trimming left V 5 bases short and J 7 bases short, with 17 bases between. Germline V CDR1 and CDR2: DFQATT, SNEGSKA (reference sequence).